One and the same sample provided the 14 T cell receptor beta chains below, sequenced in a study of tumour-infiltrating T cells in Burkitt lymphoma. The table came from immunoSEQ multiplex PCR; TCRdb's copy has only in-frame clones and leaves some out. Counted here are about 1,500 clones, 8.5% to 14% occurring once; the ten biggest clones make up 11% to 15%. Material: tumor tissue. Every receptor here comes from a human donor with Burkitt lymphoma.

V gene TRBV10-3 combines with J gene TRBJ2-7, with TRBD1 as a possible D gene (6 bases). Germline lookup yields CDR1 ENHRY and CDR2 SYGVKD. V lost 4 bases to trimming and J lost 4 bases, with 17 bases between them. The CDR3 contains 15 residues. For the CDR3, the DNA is TGTGCCATCAGTGTACTCGGGACACAGGTTTACGAGCAGTACTTC. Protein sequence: CAISVLGTQVYEQYF.

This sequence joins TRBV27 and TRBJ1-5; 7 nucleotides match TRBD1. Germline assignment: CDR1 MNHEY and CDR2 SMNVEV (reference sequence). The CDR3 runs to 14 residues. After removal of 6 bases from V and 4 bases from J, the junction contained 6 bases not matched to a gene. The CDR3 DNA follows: TGTGCCAGCAGCCAATGGACAGGAAATCAGCCCCAGCATTTT. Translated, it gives CASSQWTGNQPQHF.

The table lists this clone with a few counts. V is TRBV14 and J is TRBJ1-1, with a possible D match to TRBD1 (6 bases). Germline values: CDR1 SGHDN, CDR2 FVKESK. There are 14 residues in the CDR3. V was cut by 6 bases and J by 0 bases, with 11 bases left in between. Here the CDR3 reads CASRRTAMNTEAFF. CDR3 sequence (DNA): TGTGCCAGCAGACGGACAGCGATGAACACTGAAGCTTTCTTT.

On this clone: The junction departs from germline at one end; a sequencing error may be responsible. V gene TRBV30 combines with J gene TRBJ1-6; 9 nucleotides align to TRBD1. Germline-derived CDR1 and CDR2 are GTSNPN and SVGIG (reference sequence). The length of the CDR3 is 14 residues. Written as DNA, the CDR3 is TGTGTCTGGAGTCGGGACAGGGCGAATTCACCCCTCCACTTT. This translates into CVWSRDRANSPLHF.

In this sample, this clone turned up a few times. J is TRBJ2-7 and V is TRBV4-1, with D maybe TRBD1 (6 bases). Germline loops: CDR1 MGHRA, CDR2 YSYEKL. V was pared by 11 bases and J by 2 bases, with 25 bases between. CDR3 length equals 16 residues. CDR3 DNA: TGCGCCCCCCACGGGGAGCCAGGTGGGGGCCCCTACGAGCAGTACTTC. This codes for CAPHGEPGGGPYEQYF.

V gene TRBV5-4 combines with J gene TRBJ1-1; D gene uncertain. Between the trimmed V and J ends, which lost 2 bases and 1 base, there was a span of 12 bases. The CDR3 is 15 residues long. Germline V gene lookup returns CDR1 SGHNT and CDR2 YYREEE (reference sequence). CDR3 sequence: CASSLTGDANTEAFF. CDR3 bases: TGTGCCAGCAGCTTAACCGGGGATGCGAACACTGAAGCTTTCTTT.

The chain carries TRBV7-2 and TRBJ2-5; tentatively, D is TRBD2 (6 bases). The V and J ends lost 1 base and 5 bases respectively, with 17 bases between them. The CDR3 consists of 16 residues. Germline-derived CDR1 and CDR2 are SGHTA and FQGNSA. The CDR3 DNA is TGTGCCAGCAGCTTAGAGATTAGGGCTGGGGGGGAGACCCAGTACTTC. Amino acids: CASSLEIRAGGETQYF.

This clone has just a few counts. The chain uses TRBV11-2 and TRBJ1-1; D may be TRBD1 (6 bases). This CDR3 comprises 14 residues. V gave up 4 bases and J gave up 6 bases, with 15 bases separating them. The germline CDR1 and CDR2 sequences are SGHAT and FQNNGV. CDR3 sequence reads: CASSSLLQGAEAFF. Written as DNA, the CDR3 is TGTGCCAGCAGCTCCCTATTACAGGGTGCTGAAGCTTTCTTT.

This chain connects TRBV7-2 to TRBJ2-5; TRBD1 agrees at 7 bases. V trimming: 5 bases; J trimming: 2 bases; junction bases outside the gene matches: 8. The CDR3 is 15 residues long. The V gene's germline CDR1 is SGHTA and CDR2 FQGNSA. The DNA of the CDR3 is TGTGCCAGCAGCCGCCCCAGGGACAGACAAGAGACCCAGTACTTC. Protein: CASSRPRDRQETQYF.

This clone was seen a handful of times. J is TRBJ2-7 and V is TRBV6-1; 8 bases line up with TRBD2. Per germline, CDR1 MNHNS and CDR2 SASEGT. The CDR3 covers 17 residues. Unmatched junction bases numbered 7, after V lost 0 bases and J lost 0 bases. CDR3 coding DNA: TGTGCCAGCAGTGAAGCGGGGTCTAGCGGGTTCTCCTACGAGCAGTACTTC. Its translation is CASSEAGSSGFSYEQYF.

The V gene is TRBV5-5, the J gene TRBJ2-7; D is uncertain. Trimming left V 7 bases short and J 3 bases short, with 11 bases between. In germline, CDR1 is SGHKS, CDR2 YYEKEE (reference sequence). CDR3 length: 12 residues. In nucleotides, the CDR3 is TGTGCCAGCGCGGACGGATACTACGAGCAGTACTTC. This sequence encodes CASADGYYEQYF.

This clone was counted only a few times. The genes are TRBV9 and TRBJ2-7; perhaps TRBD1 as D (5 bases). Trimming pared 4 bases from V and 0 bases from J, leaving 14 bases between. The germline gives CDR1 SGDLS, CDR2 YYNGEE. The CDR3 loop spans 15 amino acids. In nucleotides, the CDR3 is TGTGCCAGCAGCCCCGGGCAGGGCCTCTCCTACGAGCAGTACTTC. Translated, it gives CASSPGQGLSYEQYF.

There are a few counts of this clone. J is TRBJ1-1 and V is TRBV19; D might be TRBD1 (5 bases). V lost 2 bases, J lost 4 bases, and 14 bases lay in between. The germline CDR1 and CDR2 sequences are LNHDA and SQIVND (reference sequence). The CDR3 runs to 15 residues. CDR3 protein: CASSITASQGTEAFF. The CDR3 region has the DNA TGTGCCAGTAGTATAACCGCAAGTCAGGGCACTGAAGCTTTCTTT. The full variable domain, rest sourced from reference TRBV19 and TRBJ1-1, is DGGITQSPKYLFRKEGQNVTLSCEQNLNHDAMYWYRQDPGQGLRLIYYSQIVNDFQKGDIAEGYSVSREKKESFPLTVTSAQKNPTAFYLCASSITASQGTEAFFGQGTRLTVV.

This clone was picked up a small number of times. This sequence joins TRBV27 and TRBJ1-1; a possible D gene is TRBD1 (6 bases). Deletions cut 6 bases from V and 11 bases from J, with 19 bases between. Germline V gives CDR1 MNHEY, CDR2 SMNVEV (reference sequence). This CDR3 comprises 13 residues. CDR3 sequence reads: CASSPQGSNFAFF. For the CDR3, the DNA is TGTGCCAGCAGCCCACAGGGAAGTAATTTCGCTTTCTTT.